This entry concerns a single T cell receptor beta chain. Clones were sequenced by immunoSEQ multiplex PCR, and TCRdb holds only the in-frame ones, with some missing. The sample yields some 250,000 clones, approximately 87% seen once. This sample is drawn from a study of Ad26.COV2.S vaccination and SARS-CoV-2 variants. In the study overall: Ad26.COV2.S given intramuscularly, once or twice 56 days apart.

Described treatment: some 20 received Ad26.COV2.S at low or high dose, single or two shots; 5 received placebo; per-sample allocation not given. Sampling occurred on day 63 after the first vaccine or placebo injection. As its vector, the vaccine had Ad26, which expressed Wuhan-strain SARS-CoV-2 spike. The TCR was taken from a person between 18 and 65 years old who received the Ad26.COV2.S COVID-19 vaccine or a placebo. This material consisted of peripheral blood, taken in a trial of Ad26.COV2.S vaccine versus placebo.

CDR3 DNA: TGTGCCAGCAGTTACTCGTCGGGGCCCGGGCTATATGAGCAGTTCTTC. This codes for CASSYSSGPGLYEQFF. The rearrangement uses TRBV6-5 and TRBJ2-1; possibly TRBD1 or TRBD2 for D (5 bases each). The germline V and J ends were trimmed by 0 bases and 8 bases, with 17 bases remaining between them. Germline CDR1 MNHEY, CDR2 SVGAGI. CDR3 length: 16 amino acids.